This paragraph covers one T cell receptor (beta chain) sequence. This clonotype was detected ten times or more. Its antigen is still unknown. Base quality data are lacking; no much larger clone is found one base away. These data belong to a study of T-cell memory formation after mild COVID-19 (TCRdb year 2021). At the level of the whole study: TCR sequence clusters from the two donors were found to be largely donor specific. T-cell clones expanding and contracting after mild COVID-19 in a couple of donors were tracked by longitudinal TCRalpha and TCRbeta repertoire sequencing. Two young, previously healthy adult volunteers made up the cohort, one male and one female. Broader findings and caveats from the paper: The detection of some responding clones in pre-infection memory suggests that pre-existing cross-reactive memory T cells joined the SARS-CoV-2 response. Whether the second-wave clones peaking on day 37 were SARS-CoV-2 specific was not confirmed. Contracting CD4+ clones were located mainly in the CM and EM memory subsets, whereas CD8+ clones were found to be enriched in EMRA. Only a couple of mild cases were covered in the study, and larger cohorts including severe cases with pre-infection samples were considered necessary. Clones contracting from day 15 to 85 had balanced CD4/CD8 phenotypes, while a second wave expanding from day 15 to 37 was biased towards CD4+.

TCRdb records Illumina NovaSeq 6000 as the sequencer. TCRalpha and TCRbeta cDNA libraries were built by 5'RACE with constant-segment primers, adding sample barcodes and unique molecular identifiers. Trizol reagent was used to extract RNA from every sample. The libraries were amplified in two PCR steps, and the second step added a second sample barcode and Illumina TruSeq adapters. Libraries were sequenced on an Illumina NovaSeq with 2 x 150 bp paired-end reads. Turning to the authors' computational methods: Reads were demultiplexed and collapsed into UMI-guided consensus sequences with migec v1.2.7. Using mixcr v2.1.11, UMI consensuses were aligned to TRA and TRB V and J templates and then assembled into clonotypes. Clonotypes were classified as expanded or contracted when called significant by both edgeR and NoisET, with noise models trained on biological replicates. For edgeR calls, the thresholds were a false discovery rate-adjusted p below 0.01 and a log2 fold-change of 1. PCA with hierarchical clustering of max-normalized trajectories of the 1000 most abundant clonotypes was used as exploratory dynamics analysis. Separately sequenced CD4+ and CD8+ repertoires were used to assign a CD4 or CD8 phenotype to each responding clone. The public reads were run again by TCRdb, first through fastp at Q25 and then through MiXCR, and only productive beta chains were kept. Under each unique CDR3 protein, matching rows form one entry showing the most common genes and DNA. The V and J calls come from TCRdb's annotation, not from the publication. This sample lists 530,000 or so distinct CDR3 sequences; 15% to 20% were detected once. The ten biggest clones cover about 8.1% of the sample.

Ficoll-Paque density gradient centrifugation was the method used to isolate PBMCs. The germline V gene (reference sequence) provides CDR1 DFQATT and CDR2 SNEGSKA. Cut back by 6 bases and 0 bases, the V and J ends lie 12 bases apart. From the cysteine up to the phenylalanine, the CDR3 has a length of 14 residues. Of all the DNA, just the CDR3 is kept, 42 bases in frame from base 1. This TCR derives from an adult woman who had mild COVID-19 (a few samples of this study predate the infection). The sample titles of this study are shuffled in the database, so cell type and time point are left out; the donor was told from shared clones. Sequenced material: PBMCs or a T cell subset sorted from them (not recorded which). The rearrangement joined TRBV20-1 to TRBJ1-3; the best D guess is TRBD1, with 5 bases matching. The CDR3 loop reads CSAGTTFSGNTIYF. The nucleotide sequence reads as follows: TGCAGTGCCGGGACTACCTTCTCTGGAAACACCATATATTTT.